The 2 T cell receptor beta chains reported below all come from one sample, sequenced in a study of Tregs in tolerant kidney transplant recipients. Method: immunoSEQ multiplex PCR; TCRdb's copy keeps in-frame clones and lacks some. This listing includes about 52,000 clones. The source material was CD4+ T cells from blood, sampled before the transplant. These receptors were obtained from a human donor who received a combined kidney and bone marrow transplant.

With regard to this clone: Read data end 3 residues before the CDR3 end; the end is taken from the germline J gene. J is TRBJ2-5 and V is TRBV18; possible D gene TRBD2, 6 bases. V dropped 3 bases and J dropped 2 bases, with 10 bases sitting between them. This CDR3 is built from 14 residues. Germline CDR1 reads KGHSH; CDR2 reads LQKENI. CDR3 DNA, as far as it was read: TGTGCCAGCTCACCCAGGGCGGGGCAAGAGACC. Protein: CASSPRAGQET. The complete CDR3 protein is CASSPRAGQETQYF.

About this clone itself: The sequenced fragment ends 3 residues before the CDR3 boundary, so the rest is inferred from the germline J gene. V and J are TRBV7-9 and TRBJ2-1; TRBD1 matches 10 bases. The germline V gene has CDR1 SEHNR and CDR2 FQNEAQ (reference sequence). V lost 5 bases to trimming and J lost 9 bases; unmatched junction nucleotides: 7. CDR3 size: 14 residues. The sequenced CDR3 bases are TGTGCCAGCAGCGTCAGACAGGGGGCCGGTGAG. As protein: CASSVRQGAGE. The entire CDR3 is CASSVRQGAGEQFF.